Below, one T cell receptor (beta chain) is given with its context. Antigen unknown. This sample is part of a study of Ad26.COV2.S vaccination and SARS-CoV-2 variants. About the research overall: Once or twice, 56 days apart, Ad26.COV2.S was delivered intramuscularly.

Method: immunoSEQ multiplex PCR; TCRdb's copy keeps in-frame clones and lacks some. The table shows about 410,000 clones, with around nine tenths occurring only once. Study-wide findings and caveats: Analyses of TCR breadth and depth may have underestimated total T cell responses.

Noted treatment: about 20 received Ad26.COV2.S at low or high dose, single or two shots; roughly five received placebo; per-sample allocation not given. The investigators took samples on day 63 after the first vaccine or placebo injection. Trimming removed 4 bases from V and 4 bases from J, with 15 bases in between. The CDR3 is made up of 14 amino acids. Germline CDR1 and CDR2: SGHNT and YYREEE (reference sequence). The chain carries TRBV5-4 and TRBJ2-7; possibly TRBD2 for D (5 bases). This material consisted of peripheral blood, taken in a trial of Ad26.COV2.S vaccine versus placebo. The clonotype was recovered from a person aged 18 to 59 who received the Ad26.COV2.S COVID-19 vaccine or a placebo. The CDR3 bases are TGTGCCAGCAGCGACGGGGTGGGAATTTACGAGCAGTACTTC. Translation gives CASSDGVGIYEQYF.